These 17 T cell receptor beta chains came from one sample sequenced in a study of esophageal squamous cell carcinoma under preoperative chemotherapy. As for time point: after preoperative PTX-NDP chemotherapy. TCRdb reprocessed the PCR reads via MiXCR and lists one record per CDR3 protein. In the table there are around 30,000 distinct CDR3 sequences, approximately 55% of which are singletons. Sampling was performed from a patient given preoperative chemotherapy. These receptors were taken from a human donor with esophageal squamous cell carcinoma. The donor label of this sample is uncertain.

Only one count was recorded for this clonotype. The junction departs from germline at one end; a sequencing error may be responsible. The V gene is TRBV7-2, the J gene TRBJ2-3, with TRBD2 identical over 9 bases. Germline V CDR1 and CDR2: SGHTA, FQGNSA. The CDR3 has 15 residues. The CDR3 nucleotides read TGTGGCGGGGGCTCTGGCGGGGGGGACCAAGAGACGCAGTATTTC. It is translated as CGGGSGGGDQETQYF. The complete variable domain, with remaining parts taken from reference TRBV7-2 and TRBJ2-3, reads GAGVSQSPSNKVTEKGKDVELRCDPISGHTALYWYRQSLGQGLEFLIYFQGNSAPDKSGLPSDRFSAERTGGSVSTLTIQRTQQEDSAVYLCGGGSGGGDQETQYFGPGTRLTVL.

On this clonotype itself: An end of the junction does not agree with germline; a read error may underlie this. The V and J genes are TRBV12-3 or TRBV12-4 and TRBJ2-3; tentatively, D is TRBD2 (5 bases). The CDR3 is 16 amino acids. The CDR3 nucleotides are TGTGCCAGCAGCGCCACGGGCGGGTGCGCCACAGATACGCAGTATTTC. Amino acid sequence: CASSATGGCATDTQYF.

The rearrangement links TRBV12-3 or TRBV12-4 to TRBJ2-3; possibly TRBD2 for D (5 bases). This CDR3 has 16 residues. Trimming pared 5 bases from V and 12 bases from J, leaving 27 bases between. CDR3 sequence: CASSATGGRAPETQYF. The CDR3 DNA follows: TGTGCCAGCAGTGCTACTGGCGGGCGGGCCCCAGAGACCCAGTATTTT.

A note on this clonotype: No conserved phenylalanine or tryptophan is present at the end of the CDR3, so a read error is the likely explanation. This chain uses TRBV7-9 with TRBJ2-1, with 8 bases aligning to TRBD1. The germline V gene encodes CDR1 SEHNR and CDR2 FQNEAQ (reference sequence). This CDR3 is built from 16 residues. V gave up 4 bases and J gave up 6 bases; unmatched junction bases: 11. This CDR3 reads CASSSRTGTGINEQFL. Written as DNA, the CDR3 is TGTGCCAGCAGCTCTCGGACAGGGACGGGGATCAATGAGCAGTTCTTA.

Notes on this clonotype: A read error may account for a junction end that differs from germline. The chain is built from TRBV12-3 or TRBV12-4 and TRBJ2-4; 8 bases map to TRBD2. The J call may not be correct, given that the DNA end is closer to TRBJ2-3. The CDR3 runs 16 residues. DNA of the CDR3: TGTGTCAGCAGCACCACGGGGGGGGGCGCCAAAGACACTCAGTATTTT. This encodes CVSSTTGGGAKDTQYF.

The genes are TRBV6-8 and TRBJ2-7, with 9 bases lining up with TRBD2. This CDR3 comprises 14 residues. V was pared by 7 bases and J by 10 bases, with 14 bases of the junction left unmatched. Germline CDR1 is MNHGY and CDR2 is SAAAGT. CDR3 DNA sequence: TGTGCCAGCACAGGGGCGGGGGGGGCCTACGTCCAGTACTTC. Protein product: CASTGAGGAYVQYF.

Notes on this clonotype: A read error may produce the germline difference seen at one junction end. The chain combines TRBV7-9 with TRBJ2-4; TRBD1 might be the D (5 bases). The germline CDR1 and CDR2 sequences are SEHNR and FQNEAQ (reference sequence). This CDR3 spans 15 amino acids. The CDR3 sequence: CASVLGQVASDTQYF. The CDR3 nucleotides are TGTGCCAGCGTCTTGGGGCAGGTCGCCTCAGACACTCAGTATTTC. The full variable domain, in which reference TRBV7-9 and TRBJ2-4 provide the parts outside the CDR3, is DTGVSQNPRHKITKRGQNVTFRCDPISEHNRLYWYRQTLGQGPEFLTYFQNEAQLEKSRLLSDRFSAERPKGSFSTLEIQRTEQGDSAMYLCASVLGQVASDTQYFGAGTRLSVL.

At least ten counts were recorded for this clonotype. The chain recombines TRBV6-2 or TRBV6-3 with TRBJ2-2, with 8 bases identical to TRBD1. Germline V CDR1 and CDR2: MNHEY, SVGEGT. The CDR3 extends over 14 amino acids. Trimming removed 5 bases from V and 3 bases from J; junction bases left unmatched: 2. CDR3 loop: CASSGDRYTGELFF. CDR3 coding DNA: TGTGCCAGCAGTGGGGACAGGTACACCGGGGAGCTGTTTTTT.

Details on this clonotype: At one boundary the junction diverges from the germline segment, which might be a read error. This chain connects TRBV7-2 to TRBJ2-3; 8 bases agree with TRBD2. The CDR3 is made up of 16 amino acids. Germline assignment: CDR1 SGHTA and CDR2 FQGNSA. This chain's CDR3 is CASGVRGGRRPDTQYF. The CDR3 region has the DNA TGTGCCAGCGGGGTGCGCGGGGGGCGACGCCCAGATACGCAGTACTTT.

The chain carries TRBV15 and TRBJ2-1; D is possibly TRBD1 (6 bases). CDR1 LNHNV and CDR2 YYDKDF come from the germline V gene (reference sequence). The CDR3 sequence is 15 residues long. Trimming stripped 0 bases from V and 2 bases from J, with 8 bases between. Here the CDR3 DNA reads TGTGCCACCAGCAGAGACGCAGGGGCCTACAATGAGCAGTTCTTC. Its translation is CATSRDAGAYNEQFF.

V gene TRBV12-3 or TRBV12-4 combines with J gene TRBJ2-4; tentatively, D is TRBD1 or TRBD2 (5 bases each). The CDR3 loop spans 14 amino acids. CDR3 region: CGVTGLRATDTQYF. CDR3 DNA: TGTGGCGTCACGGGGCTGCGAGCCACAGACACGCAGTACTTC.

This rearrangement joins TRBV6-1 to TRBJ2-3; D could derive from TRBD1 or TRBD2 (5 bases each). Trimming removed 5 bases at V and 12 bases at J, with 21 bases between. The CDR3 consists of 14 residues. Germline loops: CDR1 MNHNS, CDR2 SASEGT. The CDR3 coding sequence is TGTGCCAGCAGTCCGGGGCGAGCCGAAAATATTCAGTATTTT. The encoded protein is CASSPGRAENIQYF.

There are a few counts of this clonotype. The chain combines TRBV7-2 with TRBJ2-5; a possible D gene is TRBD2 (6 bases). The J call is in doubt because the DNA end fits TRBJ2-7 better. Germline V gene sequence: CDR1 SGHTA, CDR2 FQGNSA. The CDR3 is 14 residues long. DNA for the CDR3: TGTGCCAGCAGCCCTTTGGAGGGCGGCTACGAGCAGTACTTC. It yields the protein CASSPLEGGYEQYF.

V usage is TRBV12-3 or TRBV12-4 and J usage is TRBJ2-3; D might be TRBD2 (7 bases). The DNA end lines up better with TRBJ2-5; the J call may be wrong. This CDR3 spans 16 amino acids. This chain's CDR3 is CASTGPGGRATETQYF. DNA of the CDR3: TGTGCCAGCACGGGGCCCGGGGGGCGGGCCACAGAGACCCAGTACTTC.

V and J are TRBV7-9 and TRBJ2-3; D gene uncertain. Deletions cut 5 bases from V and 5 bases from J, with 17 bases between. Germline-derived CDR1 and CDR2 are SEHNR and FQNEAQ (reference sequence). The CDR3 runs to 15 residues. CDR3 sequence (DNA): TGTGCCAGCAGCACGGCCGGGCCTAACGGAGATACGCAGTATTTT. Protein: CASSTAGPNGDTQYF.

Details on this clonotype: Without the conserved terminal phenylalanine or tryptophan, this CDR3 likely stems from a read error. The DNA is omitted, as the CDR3 cannot be located on it reliably, and the CDR3 follows TCRdb's listing. The V call is TRBV7-9, the J call TRBJ2-5; the DNA was not used to check the table's D call, TRBD1. Germline V gene lookup returns CDR1 SEHNR and CDR2 FQNEAQ (reference sequence). The CDR3 numbers 15 amino acids, ends counted. The CDR3 protein is CASSNTGGGHETWYL.

This clonotype is medium-sized (0.01 to 0.1%) in the sample. The chain has TRBV7-2 and TRBJ2-1; TRBD2 matches 7 bases. Germline V gene data show CDR1 as SGHTA and CDR2 as FQGNSA. The CDR3 consists of 17 residues. V was clipped by 5 bases and J by 8 bases; unmatched bases: 18. CDR3 sequence: CASSPPSGATDRDEQFF. As DNA, the CDR3 is TGTGCCAGCAGCCCTCCGAGCGGGGCGACGGATCGCGATGAGCAGTTCTTC.